The 18 T cell receptor beta chains below were found in one sample sequenced in a study of beta chain features in type 1 diabetes. Findings of the study overall: People with Type 1 diabetes carried modestly yet significantly shorter TCRB CDR3s in all four CD4+ subsets.

The study reverse transcribed the entire isolated RNA, so it sequenced expressed TCRB transcripts. Clones were sequenced by immunoSEQ multiplex PCR, and TCRdb holds only the in-frame ones, with some missing. Here the sample spans 150,000 to 170,000 clones, approximately 10% being singletons. For these receptors, no antigen is known. What was sequenced was central memory CD4+ T cells from blood. The receptors originated from a man aged 25 to 40 with type 1 diabetes.

This clone appeared a few times. The chain recombines TRBV7-2 with TRBJ2-5, with 9 bases fitting TRBD2. The CDR3 sequence is 14 residues long. CDR1 and CDR2 (germline): SGHTA, FQGNSA. The V and J ends lost 5 bases and 1 base, in that order; junction bases with no gene match: 2. CDR3 residues: CASSQGLAQETQYF. The CDR3, as DNA: TGTGCCAGCAGCCAGGGACTAGCCCAAGAGACCCAGTACTTC.

The gene calls are TRBV15 and TRBJ1-2, with 7 bases identical to TRBD1. Germline-derived CDR1 and CDR2 are LNHNV and YYDKDF (reference sequence). V dropped 3 bases and J dropped 7; count of bases not matched to a gene: 2. This CDR3 comprises 12 residues. CDR3 amino acids: CATSRPGGGYTF. CDR3 DNA: TGTGCCACCAGCAGGCCAGGGGGTGGCTACACCTTC.

V is TRBV20-1 and J is TRBJ2-1; D ambiguous. Germline V CDR1 and CDR2: DFQATT, SNEGSKA (reference sequence). V was shortened by 6 bases and J by 7 bases, with 7 bases between the two germline ends. The CDR3 spans 10 residues. The CDR3 region is CSAKTNEQFF. CDR3 in DNA: TGCAGTGCAAAAACTAATGAGCAGTTCTTC.

This chain connects TRBV5-1 to TRBJ2-3; D gene ambiguous. Trimming took off 2 bases at V and 4 bases at J, with 2 bases between the two ends. Germline V lookup: CDR1 SGHRS, CDR2 YFSETQ. The CDR3 consists of 11 residues. The CDR3 reads CASSFADTQYF. The CDR3 DNA is TGCGCCAGCAGCTTCGCAGATACGCAGTATTTT. Combining the CDR3 with reference TRBV5-1 and TRBJ2-3 gives the whole variable domain KAGVTQTPRYLIKTRGQQVTLSCSPISGHRSVSWYQQTPGQGLQFLFEYFSETQRNKGNFPGRFSGRQFSNSRSEMNVSTLELGDSALYLCASSFADTQYFGPGTRLTVL.

The V call is TRBV2, the J call TRBJ1-4; 7 nucleotides match TRBD1. The CDR3 is 13 amino acids. Trimming took 8 bases from V and 7 from J; bases not matched to a gene: 7. Germline V CDR1 and CDR2: SNHLY, FYNNEI. The CDR3 DNA reads as TGTGCCAGCCAAGGGGGCCAGGGTGAAAAACTGTTTTTT. Its translation: CASQGGQGEKLFF. Looking up the rest from reference TRBV2 and TRBJ1-4 gives the full variable domain: EPEVTQTPSHQVTQMGQEVILRCVPISNHLYFYWYRQILGQKVEFLVSFYNNEISEKSEIFDDQFSVERPDGSNFTLKIRSTKLEDSAMYFCASQGGQGEKLFFGSGTQLSVL.

This clone has a handful of counts. This rearrangement joins TRBV28 to TRBJ2-1; TRBD2 matches at 13 bases. The V segment lost 7 bases and the J segment 7 bases; nucleotides outside the gene matches: 4. The CDR3 totals 14 residues. Germline CDR1 MDHEN, CDR2 SYDVKM. CDR3 amino acids: CASMGTSGINEQFF. For the CDR3, the DNA is TGTGCCAGCATGGGGACTAGCGGGATAAATGAGCAGTTCTTC.

This clone appeared a few times. The gene calls are TRBV29-1 and TRBJ2-1; 7 positions agree with TRBD1. The germline V gene encodes CDR1 SQVTM and CDR2 ANQGSEA. After removal of 4 bases from V and 0 bases from J, the junction contained 3 bases not matched to a gene. The CDR3 length is 14 residues. The CDR3 DNA reads as TGCAGCGTTGTAAAGGGGGCCTCCTACAATGAGCAGTTCTTC. This gives the protein CSVVKGASYNEQFF.

The chain uses TRBV14 and TRBJ2-5, with 12 positions matching TRBD2. Trimming cost V 3 bases and J 0 bases; bases outside gene matches: 5. This CDR3 contains 17 residues. CDR1 is SGHDN and CDR2 is FVKESK in the germline V gene. CDR3 nucleotides: TGTGCCAGCAGCCAGAAACTAGCGGGAGGCTACCAAGAGACCCAGTACTTC. This encodes CASSQKLAGGYQETQYF.

This clone was seen a few times. The chain combines TRBV5-1 with TRBJ2-7, with TRBD1 matching 9 bases. The CDR3 is 14 residues long. V lost 4 bases to trimming and J lost 7 bases; unmatched junction nucleotides: 9. Germline CDR1 and CDR2: SGHRS and YFSETQ. The CDR3: CASSSRTGAYEQYF. In DNA form, the CDR3 reads TGCGCCAGCAGCAGCCGGACAGGGGCGTATGAGCAGTACTTC.

This chain uses TRBV25-1 with TRBJ1-2, with 9 bases identical to TRBD1. The germline gives CDR1 MGHDK, CDR2 SYGVNS. Trimming removed 3 bases from V and 7 bases from J; junction bases left unmatched: 3. The CDR3 runs 13 residues. Here the CDR3 reads CASSDDRGGGYTF. The CDR3 DNA reads as TGTGCCAGCAGTGATGACAGGGGGGGTGGCTACACCTTC.

The chain is built from TRBV28 and TRBJ2-3; 10 bases fit TRBD1. Trimming took 2 bases from V and 6 from J; bases not matched to a gene: 8. Germline V gene data show CDR1 as MDHEN and CDR2 as SYDVKM. There are 16 residues in the CDR3. The CDR3 here is CASSLDQDRGMDTQYF. In DNA, the CDR3 is TGTGCCAGCAGTTTAGATCAGGACAGGGGGATGGATACGCAGTATTTT. The variable domain in full, with the rest retrieved from reference TRBV28 and TRBJ2-3, is DVKVTQSSRYLVKRTGEKVFLECVQDMDHENMFWYRQDPGLGLRLIYFSYDVKMKEKGDIPEGYSVSREKKERFSLILESASTNQTSMYLCASSLDQDRGMDTQYFGPGTRLTVL.

This clone was counted only a few times. The chain uses TRBV29-1 and TRBJ2-2, with TRBD2 matching 8 bases. Germline-derived CDR1 and CDR2 are SQVTM and ANQGSEA. CDR3 length: 13 residues. J gave up 5 bases and V 3 bases, and 2 bases lay outside the gene matches. CDR3 nucleotides: TGCAGCGTTGAGGGACTAGAGACCGGGGAGCTGTTTTTT. It specifies CSVEGLETGELFF.

This clone has more than one count but fewer than ten. The chain uses TRBV30 and TRBJ2-7; 7 positions match TRBD2. The CDR3 loop spans 14 amino acids. The J segment lost 1 base and the V segment lost 1 base, leaving 4 bases of the junction unmatched. Germline V gene lookup returns CDR1 GTSNPN and CDR2 SVGIG (reference sequence). The CDR3 is CAWSAIAGSYEQYF. CDR3 nucleotides: TGTGCCTGGAGTGCCATAGCGGGTTCCTACGAGCAGTACTTC. The variable domain in full, completed from reference TRBV30 and TRBJ2-7, reads SQTIHQWPATLVQPVGSPLSLECTVEGTSNPNLYWYRQAAGRGLQLLFYSVGIGQISSEVPQNLSASRPQDRQFILSSKKLLLSDSGFYLCAWSAIAGSYEQYFGPGTRLTVT.

This clone was found a few times. The chain uses TRBV19 and TRBJ2-3; no clear D. The ends were cut back, 5 bases at V and 0 bases at J, with 12 bases in the middle. The CDR3 loop spans 15 amino acids. CDR1 and CDR2 (germline): LNHDA, SQIVND (reference sequence). CDR3: CASSGSGASTDTQYF. CDR3 coding DNA: TGTGCCAGTAGTGGGTCGGGTGCCAGCACAGATACGCAGTATTTT.

The V call is TRBV7-2, the J call TRBJ1-1, with D uncertain. Germline CDR1 SGHTA, CDR2 FQGNSA. V was pared by 3 bases and J by 4 bases, with 12 bases between. There are 14 residues in the CDR3. The CDR3 DNA follows: TGTGCCAGCAGCTTTTTTGAGGGAGGCACTGAAGCTTTCTTT. Translating gives CASSFFEGGTEAFF. Full variable domain (rest looked up from reference TRBV7-2 and TRBJ1-1): GAGVSQSPSNKVTEKGKDVELRCDPISGHTALYWYRQSLGQGLEFLIYFQGNSAPDKSGLPSDRFSAERTGGSVSTLTIQRTQQEDSAVYLCASSFFEGGTEAFFGQGTRLTVV.

The rearrangement joins TRBV28 to TRBJ2-7; 10 nucleotides match TRBD1. Germline CDR1 reads MDHEN; CDR2 reads SYDVKM. The length of the CDR3 is 12 residues. V gave up 7 bases and J gave up 11 bases; unmatched junction bases: 8. The CDR3 DNA sequence: TGTGCCAGCATCCGGACAGGGGGGAAAGAGTACTTC. Translation: CASIRTGGKEYF.

This clone was seen a handful of times. The rearrangement links TRBV28 to TRBJ2-7, with D unresolved. The CDR3 runs 12 residues. The V end lost 5 bases, the J end lost 6 bases, and 11 bases lay between the germline ends. Germline assignment: CDR1 MDHEN and CDR2 SYDVKM. The CDR3 bases are TGTGCCAGCAGTACATCCCAAGTCGAGCAGTACTTC. Amino acid sequence: CASSTSQVEQYF.

The table lists this clone with a few counts. V gene TRBV28 combines with J gene TRBJ2-5; TRBD2 agrees at 9 bases. CDR1 and CDR2 from the germline V gene are MDHEN and SYDVKM. The CDR3 length is 18 residues. Trimming removed 5 bases from V and 3 bases from J; junction bases left unmatched: 16. The CDR3 DNA reads TGTGCCAGCAGTGCCGGGACTAGCTACGGCGGAACAGAAGAGACCCAGTACTTC. Translated, it gives CASSAGTSYGGTEETQYF.